This T cell receptor (beta chain) was obtained from a study of monozygotic twins with inflammatory bowel disease. The CDR3 length is 17 residues. Germline V gene lookup returns CDR1 SGHDT and CDR2 YYEEEE. Note on this clonotype: As yet, its antigen is unknown.

The study, taken as a whole, reports: Separate T cell subtypes could not be resolved from one another. The study found lower TCRbeta diversity (inverse Simpson) in IBD patients than in healthy co-twins.

With roughly 17 and 9 cycles respectively, two nested PCRs were carried out on TCRalpha and TCRbeta cDNA. TCRdb re-called the 5' RACE reads and shows each CDR3 protein once, DNA omitted. The listing records a few hundred thousand distinct CDR3 sequences. This TCR came from a human donor with ulcerative colitis or Crohn's disease, or a healthy co-twin of an affected twin (not recorded which). This chain uses TRBV5-6 with TRBJ2-7; without DNA, the TCRdb call of TRBD1 cannot be checked. Sequenced material: blood. CDR3 residues: CASSLFLWDSRASEQYF.